One sample yielded the 12 T cell receptor beta chains listed below, sequenced in a study of T cell changes during pregnancy in multiple sclerosis. Data came from immunoSEQ multiplex PCR; TCRdb stores just in-frame clones and leaves some out. The sample contains 40,000 or so clones, 70% to 90% of which appear only once. Specimen: CD8+ T cells from peripheral blood mononuclear cells, collected in the first trimester of pregnancy. The receptors come from a female donor with multiple sclerosis, enrolled in a pregnancy study.

J is TRBJ2-7 and V is TRBV9; D perhaps matches TRBD1 (6 bases). Germline lookup yields CDR1 SGDLS and CDR2 YYNGEE. The CDR3 contains 15 residues. Trimming cost V 0 bases and J 0 bases, with 10 bases left between them. The CDR3 nucleotides read TGTGCCAGCAGCGTAGAAACAGGGAGCTCCTACGAGCAGTACTTC. Its translation is CASSVETGSSYEQYF.

This clone has a single count. The rearrangement links TRBV6-5 to TRBJ2-7; no clear D. V lost 4 bases and J 2 bases, leaving 9 bases between the germline ends. CDR1 and CDR2 from the germline V gene are MNHEY and SVGAGI. This CDR3 is 13 amino acids long. CDR3 sequence (DNA): TGTGCCAGCAGTTCGAACTTTCCCTACGAGCAGTACTTC. Amino acid sequence: CASSSNFPYEQYF.

The V call is TRBV9, the J call TRBJ2-7; 9 nucleotides line up with TRBD1. CDR3 length equals 14 residues. Trimming cost V 0 bases and J 3 bases; bases outside gene matches: 1. Germline V gene sequence: CDR1 SGDLS, CDR2 YYNGEE. This CDR3 is CASSVGQGGYEQYF. CDR3 nucleotides: TGTGCCAGCAGCGTAGGACAGGGGGGCTACGAGCAGTACTTC.

CDR3 bases: TGCGCCAGCAGCCAAACGAGGGGGGGTCTGCATCCTGGGGCCAACGTCCTGACTTTC. This translates into CASSQTRGGLHPGANVLTF. The V and J genes are TRBV4-3 and TRBJ2-6; possibly TRBD2 for D (7 bases). The CDR3 covers 19 residues. The germline V and J ends were trimmed by 2 bases and 2 bases, with 19 bases remaining between them. CDR1 and CDR2 (germline): LGHNA, YSLEER.

The chain combines TRBV6-5 with TRBJ2-1, with a weak D call TRBD2 (7 bases). This CDR3 is built from 15 residues. From germline, CDR1 is MNHEY and CDR2 SVGAGI. V lost 5 bases and J lost 4, with 15 bases in between. CDR3 DNA sequence: TGTGCCAGCAGTCGCTACGGGGGGCGATACAATGAGCAGTTCTTC. It specifies CASSRYGGRYNEQFF.

This clone was found once. The chain has TRBV7-2 and TRBJ1-1; D gene uncertain. CDR1 is SGHTA, CDR2 FQGNSA, per germline. Trimming pared 8 bases from V and 6 bases from J, leaving 7 bases between. This CDR3 spans 10 amino acids. The CDR3: CASRGSEAFF. Written as DNA, the CDR3 is TGTGCCAGCCGGGGTTCTGAAGCTTTCTTT.

V usage is TRBV29-1 and J usage is TRBJ1-1, with D possibly being TRBD1 (6 bases). V dropped 3 bases and J dropped 5 bases, with 16 bases sitting between them. Per the germline V gene, CDR1 is SQVTM and CDR2 is ANQGSEA. This CDR3 contains 14 residues. The CDR3 DNA is TGCAGCGTTGAGGCTTACAGGGAACGGACTGAAGCTTTCTTT. Translated, it gives CSVEAYRERTEAFF.

The chain recombines TRBV11-3 with TRBJ2-1; TRBD1 might be the D (6 bases). The CDR3 is 12 residues long. Germline V gene lookup returns CDR1 SGHNT and CDR2 YENEEA. Trimming shortened V by 4 bases and J by 6 bases, and 7 bases separated the two germline ends. CDR3 protein: CASSSRGNEQFF. The CDR3 DNA sequence: TGTGCCAGCAGCTCCAGGGGCAATGAGCAGTTCTTC. Combining the CDR3 with reference TRBV11-3 and TRBJ2-1 gives the whole variable domain EAGVVQSPRYKIIEKKQPVAFWCNPISGHNTLYWYLQNLGQGPELLIRYENEEAVDDSQLPKDRFSAERLKGVDSTLKIQPAELGDSAVYLCASSSRGNEQFFGPGTRLTVL.

This rearrangement joins TRBV7-3 to TRBJ1-5, with a possible D match to TRBD1 (6 bases). The germline V gene has CDR1 SGHTA and CDR2 FQGTGA. Trimming left V 6 bases short and J 0 bases short, with 12 bases between. The CDR3 runs to 15 residues. The CDR3: CASSPAGDSNQPQHF. The DNA of the CDR3 is TGTGCCAGCAGTCCCGCAGGGGATAGCAATCAGCCCCAGCATTTT.

The rearrangement uses TRBV4-1 and TRBJ2-7, with D possibly matching TRBD2 (6 bases). The length of the CDR3 is 14 residues. With 3 bases removed from V and 2 bases from J, the gap between germline ends came to 11 bases. Germline lookup yields CDR1 MGHRA and CDR2 YSYEKL. The CDR3 protein is CASSHPGEAYEQYF. The CDR3 nucleotides read TGCGCCAGCAGCCATCCCGGGGAGGCCTACGAGCAGTACTTC.

The V gene is TRBV7-3, the J gene TRBJ2-5; the match to TRBD2 covers 10 bases. V lost 1 base to trimming and J lost 5 bases; unmatched junction nucleotides: 4. This CDR3 has 15 amino acids. Germline V lookup: CDR1 SGHTA, CDR2 FQGTGA. Written as DNA, the CDR3 is TGTGCCAGCAGCTTAAAAGCGGGGGGGCGGGAGACCCAGTACTTC. It is translated as CASSLKAGGRETQYF.

V usage is TRBV13 and J usage is TRBJ1-1; 7 nucleotides match TRBD1. V was pared by 5 bases and J by 8 bases, with 2 bases of the junction left unmatched. Germline V gene data show CDR1 as PRHDT and CDR2 as FYEKMQ (reference sequence). The CDR3 totals 11 residues. Written as DNA, the CDR3 is TGTGCCAGCAGCAAGGGACAGGAAGCTTTCTTT. Its protein product is CASSKGQEAFF.